Listed below are T cell receptor beta chains from one sample, sequenced in a study of T cell responses to AZD1222 COVID-19 vaccine. The method was immunoSEQ multiplex PCR; TCRdb's version includes in-frame clones alone and lacks a portion of them. This sample has more than 150,000 clones, with around 90% found just once. The specimen comprised peripheral blood, sampled 28 days after the second AZD1222 dose. Every receptor here comes from an adult who received the AZD1222 COVID-19 vaccine. The CDR3 runs from the conserved cysteine through the conserved F or W. The order of the fields is V gene, CDR3 length, J gene, CDR3 protein.

v_gene: TRBV5-1; len: 15; j_gene: TRBJ1-4; CDR3aa: CASSLTGVEGEKLFF
v_gene: TRBV6-5; len: 15; j_gene: TRBJ2-2; CDR3aa: CASSYSGSWIGELFF
v_gene: TRBV4-1; len: 16; j_gene: TRBJ1-3; CDR3aa: CASSQGRGGSGNTIYF
v_gene: TRBV18; len: 18; j_gene: TRBJ2-1; CDR3aa: CASSPPTSGRGSYNEQFF
v_gene: TRBV7-6; len: 14; j_gene: TRBJ1-5; CDR3aa: CASSLTAVGQPQHF
v_gene: TRBV19; len: 14; j_gene: TRBJ1-5; CDR3aa: CASSRGQGTQPQHF
v_gene: TRBV19; len: 12; j_gene: TRBJ2-4; CDR3aa: CALWLAKNIQYF
v_gene: TRBV20-1; len: 10; j_gene: TRBJ1-2; CDR3aa: CSARLSGYTF
v_gene: TRBV7-3; len: 15; j_gene: TRBJ1-1; CDR3aa: CASSSDGTGTTEAFF
v_gene: TRBV5-8; len: 13; j_gene: TRBJ1-3; CDR3aa: CASSYQYGNTIYF
v_gene: TRBV19; len: 22; j_gene: TRBJ2-3; CDR3aa: CASSDGFSLGSWALQTTDTQYF
v_gene: TRBV12-3/TRBV12-4; len: 13; j_gene: TRBJ1-3; CDR3aa: CASSLYAGNTIYF
v_gene: TRBV9; len: 13; j_gene: TRBJ1-3; CDR3aa: CASGTGYGNTIYF
v_gene: TRBV6-5; len: 14; j_gene: TRBJ2-7; CDR3aa: CASRILAGGAEQYF
v_gene: TRBV18; len: 13; j_gene: TRBJ1-2; CDR3aa: CASSQLESDGYTF
v_gene: TRBV29-1; len: 13; j_gene: TRBJ2-3; CDR3aa: CSVEAGAKDTQYF
v_gene: TRBV6-5; len: 15; j_gene: TRBJ2-3; CDR3aa: CASTSVVESTDTQYF
v_gene: TRBV6-5; len: 11; j_gene: TRBJ1-1; CDR3aa: CASSNEARLIF
v_gene: TRBV3-1/TRBV3-2; len: 12; j_gene: TRBJ2-1; CDR3aa: CASSPPGNEQFF
v_gene: TRBV6-1; len: 13; j_gene: TRBJ1-5; CDR3aa: CASSETGVQPQHF
v_gene: TRBV6-5; len: 14; j_gene: TRBJ2-7; CDR3aa: CASSYSTGFYEQYF
v_gene: TRBV6-2/TRBV6-3; len: 13; j_gene: TRBJ1-6; CDR3aa: CASSLSRDSPLHF
v_gene: TRBV7-4; len: 15; j_gene: TRBJ1-4; CDR3aa: CASSLEWGDNEKLFF
v_gene: TRBV18; len: 13; j_gene: TRBJ2-1; CDR3aa: CASSVGEPNEQFF
v_gene: TRBV6-4; len: 15; j_gene: TRBJ2-2; CDR3aa: CASSSSGIIPGELFF
v_gene: TRBV7-6; len: 18; j_gene: TRBJ2-2; CDR3aa: CASSLYFEVAGGYGELFF
v_gene: TRBV28; len: 16; j_gene: TRBJ1-1; CDR3aa: CASSQGPLWGGTEAFF
v_gene: TRBV3-1/TRBV3-2; len: 14; j_gene: TRBJ2-3; CDR3aa: CASSQEGWRDTQYF
v_gene: TRBV28; len: 14; j_gene: TRBJ1-1; CDR3aa: CASTDPQGNTEAFF
v_gene: TRBV18; len: 15; j_gene: TRBJ1-3; CDR3aa: CASSPNGISGNTIYF
v_gene: TRBV2; len: 14; j_gene: TRBJ1-5; CDR3aa: CASKTDYSNQPQHF
v_gene: TRBV18; len: 17; j_gene: TRBJ1-1; CDR3aa: CASSPHRDGPSRAEAFF
v_gene: TRBV7-9; len: 15; j_gene: TRBJ1-4; CDR3aa: CASSFGSATNEKLFF
v_gene: TRBV7-2; len: 17; j_gene: TRBJ1-3; CDR3aa: CASSLEGGQGLGNTIYF
v_gene: TRBV28; len: 14; j_gene: TRBJ1-6; CDR3aa: CASCTGTGVSPLHF
v_gene: TRBV9; len: 18; j_gene: TRBJ2-3; CDR3aa: CASSVAKRGEGSTDTQYF